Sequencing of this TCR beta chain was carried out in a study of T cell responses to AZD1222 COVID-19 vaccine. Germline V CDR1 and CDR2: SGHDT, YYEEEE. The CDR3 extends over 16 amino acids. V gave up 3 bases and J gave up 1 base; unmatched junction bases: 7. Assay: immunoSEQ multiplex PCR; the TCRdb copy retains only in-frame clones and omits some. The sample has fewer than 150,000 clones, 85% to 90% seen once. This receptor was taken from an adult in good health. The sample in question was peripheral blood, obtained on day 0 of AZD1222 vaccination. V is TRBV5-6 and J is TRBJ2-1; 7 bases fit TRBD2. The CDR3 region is CASSSPSGDSYNEQFF. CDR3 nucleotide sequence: TGTGCCAGCAGCTCCCCAAGCGGGGATTCCTACAATGAGCAGTTCTTC.